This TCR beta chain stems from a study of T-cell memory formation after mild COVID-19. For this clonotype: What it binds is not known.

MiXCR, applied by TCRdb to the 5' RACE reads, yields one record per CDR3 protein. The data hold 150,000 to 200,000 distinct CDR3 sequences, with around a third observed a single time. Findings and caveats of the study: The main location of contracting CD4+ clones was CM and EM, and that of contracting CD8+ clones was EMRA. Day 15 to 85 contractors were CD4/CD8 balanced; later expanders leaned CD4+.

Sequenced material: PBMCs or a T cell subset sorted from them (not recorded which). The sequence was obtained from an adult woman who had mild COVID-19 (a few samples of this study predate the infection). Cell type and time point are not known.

CDR3 nucleotide sequence: TGTGCCAGCAGCCGCAGGGCAGATACGCAGTATTTT. It is translated as CASSRRADTQYF. The genes are TRBV7-2 and TRBJ2-3, with D possibly TRBD1 on 5 matching bases. This CDR3 has 12 residues. CDR1 SGHTA and CDR2 FQGNSA come from the germline V gene. V lost 5 bases to trimming and J lost 4 bases, with 7 bases between them.